The 9 T cell receptor beta chains presented below share a single source sample, sequenced in a study of vaccination and CD4 T cells after COVID-19. With the Oncomine TCR Beta short-read assay, DNA from cultured CD4+ T cells was sequenced. MiXCR, applied by TCRdb to the PCR reads, yields one record per CDR3 protein. The repertoire includes about 26,000 distinct CDR3 sequences, roughly two fifths of them detected once, and more than 4.5% sits in the top ten. These TCRs' antigens remain unknown. Indicated time point: late sampling 161 to 241 days after vaccination in a few convalescent patients. Treatment: roughly nine-day PBMC culture with coronavirus spike peptide pools or control peptides (ViraFEST assay). Sequenced material: CD4+ T cells from blood, cultured in vitro, taken about 7 months after SARS-CoV-2 vaccination. These receptors came from a human donor who had recovered from COVID-19.

This clonotype occurred a few times. This chain links TRBV4-1 with TRBJ1-6; D perhaps matches TRBD1 (6 bases). Germline CDR1 and CDR2: MGHRA and YSYEKL. V shed 3 bases and J shed 5 bases, with 11 bases lying between them. The CDR3 has 15 amino acids. The CDR3 bases are TGCGCCAGCAGCCAGACAAGGGGGGATAATTCACCCCTCCACTTT. The encoded protein is CASSQTRGDNSPLHF.

This clonotype has a handful of counts. The chain recombines TRBV7-8 with TRBJ1-1; a weak D match, TRBD1 (5 bases). V dropped 5 bases and J dropped 1 base, with 8 bases sitting between them. Germline V CDR1 and CDR2: SGHVS, FQNEAQ. The CDR3 spans 13 residues. DNA for the CDR3: TGTGCCAGCAGCGTTACAGGGAACACTGAAGCTTTCTTT. The encoded protein is CASSVTGNTEAFF.

V gene TRBV5-1 combines with J gene TRBJ2-5; 9 nucleotides line up with TRBD2. J was trimmed by 0 bases and V by 4 bases; bases with no gene match: 1. Per germline, CDR1 SGHRS and CDR2 YFSETQ. The CDR3 runs to 14 residues. The CDR3, as DNA: TGCGCCAGCAGCCCTAGCGGGAACCAAGAGACCCAGTACTTC. Translating it yields CASSPSGNQETQYF.

Written as DNA, the CDR3 is TGTGCCACCAGTGATTGGTCAGGGTTTGAAGCTTTCTTT. It encodes CATSDWSGFEAFF. V is TRBV24-1 and J is TRBJ1-1, with TRBD1 as a possible D gene (5 bases). The CDR3 extends over 13 amino acids. CDR1 and CDR2 from the germline V gene are KGHDR and SFDVKD. V was shortened by 2 bases and J by 7 bases, with 10 bases between the two germline ends.

The table lists this clonotype with a few counts. The chain is built from TRBV28 and TRBJ2-1, with 8 positions matching TRBD2. This CDR3 comprises 16 residues. After removal of 3 bases from V and 2 bases from J, the junction contained 6 bases not matched to a gene. Germline V gives CDR1 MDHEN, CDR2 SYDVKM. CDR3 DNA sequence: TGTGCCAGCAGTTTCGCCAGCGGGAGCGCCTACAATGAGCAGTTCTTC. Its translation is CASSFASGSAYNEQFF.

A few counts support this clonotype. The V and J genes are TRBV11-2 and TRBJ2-5, with unresolved D. Looked up from germline, CDR1 is SGHAT and CDR2 is FQNNGV. CDR3 size: 13 residues. V lost 4 bases to trimming and J lost 1 base, with 7 bases between them. CDR3 DNA sequence: TGTGCCAGCAGCTCCACGACCCAAGAGACCCAGTACTTC. This codes for CASSSTTQETQYF.

The chain has TRBV7-9 and TRBJ2-7; D gene unclear. The CDR3 is made up of 14 amino acids. V was shortened by 2 bases and J by 6 bases, with 14 bases between the two germline ends. Per germline, CDR1 SEHNR and CDR2 FQNEAQ (reference sequence). The CDR3 DNA reads as TGTGCCAGCAGCTTAAACTCAGGTTCACCCGAGCAGTACTTC. It translates to CASSLNSGSPEQYF.

This clonotype was recorded a few times. This sequence joins TRBV20-1 and TRBJ2-2, with no clear D. CDR3 size: 13 residues. The germline CDR1 and CDR2 sequences are DFQATT and SNEGSKA (reference sequence). Trimming removed 3 bases from V and 5 bases from J, with 10 bases in between. In DNA, the CDR3 is TGCAGTGCTAGCGCCCTCACGACCGGGGAGCTGTTTTTT. Residues: CSASALTTGELFF.

For the CDR3, the DNA is TGTGCCAGCAGTGAGGAGGGAAACCTCGGCTATGGCTACACCTTC. Amino acid sequence: CASSEEGNLGYGYTF. The chain recombines TRBV6-4 with TRBJ1-2; D ambiguous. This CDR3 has 15 amino acids. Germline loops: CDR1 MRHNA, CDR2 SNTAGT. The germline V and J ends were trimmed by 3 bases and 4 bases, with 15 bases remaining between them.